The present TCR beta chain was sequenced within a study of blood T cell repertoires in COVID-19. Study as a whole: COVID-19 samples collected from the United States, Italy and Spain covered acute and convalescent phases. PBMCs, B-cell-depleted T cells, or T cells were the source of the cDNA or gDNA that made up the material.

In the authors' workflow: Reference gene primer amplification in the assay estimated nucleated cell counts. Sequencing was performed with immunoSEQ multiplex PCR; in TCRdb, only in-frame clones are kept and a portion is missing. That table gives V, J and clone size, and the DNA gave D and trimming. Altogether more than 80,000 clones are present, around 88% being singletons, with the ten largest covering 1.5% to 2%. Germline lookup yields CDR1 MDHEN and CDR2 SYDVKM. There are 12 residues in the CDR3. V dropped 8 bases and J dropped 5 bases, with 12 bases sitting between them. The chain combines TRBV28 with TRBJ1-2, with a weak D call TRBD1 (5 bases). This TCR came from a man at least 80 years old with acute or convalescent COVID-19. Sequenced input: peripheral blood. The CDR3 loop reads CASCSSGYGYTF. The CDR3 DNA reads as TGTGCCAGCTGTTCCTCAGGGTATGGCTACACCTTC.